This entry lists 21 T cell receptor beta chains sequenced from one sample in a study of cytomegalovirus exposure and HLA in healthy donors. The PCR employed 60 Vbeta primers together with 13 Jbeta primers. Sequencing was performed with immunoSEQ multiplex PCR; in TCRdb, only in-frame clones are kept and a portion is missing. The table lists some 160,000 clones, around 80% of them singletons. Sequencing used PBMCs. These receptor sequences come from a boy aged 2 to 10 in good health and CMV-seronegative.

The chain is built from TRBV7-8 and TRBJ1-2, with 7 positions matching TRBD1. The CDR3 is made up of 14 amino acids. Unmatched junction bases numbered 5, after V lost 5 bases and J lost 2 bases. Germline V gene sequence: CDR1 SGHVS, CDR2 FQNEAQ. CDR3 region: CASSTNRGNYGYTF. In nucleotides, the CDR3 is TGTGCCAGCAGCACAAACAGGGGAAACTATGGCTACACCTTC.

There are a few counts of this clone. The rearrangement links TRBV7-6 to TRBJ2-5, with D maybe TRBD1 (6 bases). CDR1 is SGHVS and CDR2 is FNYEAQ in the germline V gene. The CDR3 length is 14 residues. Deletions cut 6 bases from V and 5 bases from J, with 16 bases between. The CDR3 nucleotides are TGTGCCAGCAGGCGAGGGACACTTCAGGAGACCCAGTACTTC. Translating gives CASRRGTLQETQYF.

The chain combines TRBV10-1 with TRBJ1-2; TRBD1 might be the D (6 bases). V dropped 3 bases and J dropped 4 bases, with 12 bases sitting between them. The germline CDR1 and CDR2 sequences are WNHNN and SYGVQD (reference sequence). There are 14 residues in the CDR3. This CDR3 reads CASSEGGTGYGYTF. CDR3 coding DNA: TGCGCCAGCAGTGAAGGGGGTACTGGCTATGGCTACACCTTC.

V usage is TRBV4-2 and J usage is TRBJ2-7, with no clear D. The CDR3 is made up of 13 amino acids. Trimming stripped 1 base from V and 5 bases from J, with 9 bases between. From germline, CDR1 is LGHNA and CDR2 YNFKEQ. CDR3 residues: CASSQGVLDEQYF. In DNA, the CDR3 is TGTGCCAGCAGCCAAGGCGTACTCGACGAGCAGTACTTC.

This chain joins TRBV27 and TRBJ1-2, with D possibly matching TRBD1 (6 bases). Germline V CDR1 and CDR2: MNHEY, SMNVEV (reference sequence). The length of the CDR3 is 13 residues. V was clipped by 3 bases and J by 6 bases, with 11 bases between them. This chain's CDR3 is CASSFPQGDGYTF. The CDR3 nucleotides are TGTGCCAGCAGTTTTCCACAGGGTGATGGCTACACCTTC.

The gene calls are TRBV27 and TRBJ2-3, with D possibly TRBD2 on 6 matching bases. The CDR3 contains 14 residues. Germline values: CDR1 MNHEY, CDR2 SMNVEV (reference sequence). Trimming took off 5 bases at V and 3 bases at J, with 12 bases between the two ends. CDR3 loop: CASSPMAGTDTQYF. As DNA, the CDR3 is TGTGCCAGCAGTCCAATGGCGGGGACAGATACGCAGTATTTT.

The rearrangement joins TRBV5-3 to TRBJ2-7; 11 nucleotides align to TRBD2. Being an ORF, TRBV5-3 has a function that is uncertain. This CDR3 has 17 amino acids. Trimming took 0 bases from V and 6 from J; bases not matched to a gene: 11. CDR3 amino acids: CARSLGLTSGSFSEQYF. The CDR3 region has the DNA TGTGCCAGAAGCTTGGGTCTTACTAGCGGGAGTTTCAGCGAGCAGTACTTC.

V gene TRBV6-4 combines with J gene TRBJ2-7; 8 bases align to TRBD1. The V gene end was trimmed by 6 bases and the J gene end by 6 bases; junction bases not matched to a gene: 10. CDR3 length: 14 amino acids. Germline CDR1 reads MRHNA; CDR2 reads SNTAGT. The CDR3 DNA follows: TGTGCCAGCAGCCCAGGACAGGGACCGAGCGAGCAGTACTTC. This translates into CASSPGQGPSEQYF.

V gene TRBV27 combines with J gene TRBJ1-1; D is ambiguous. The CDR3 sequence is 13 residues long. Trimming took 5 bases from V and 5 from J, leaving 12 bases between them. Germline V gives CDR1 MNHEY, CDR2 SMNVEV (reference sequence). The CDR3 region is CASSPGLRTEAFF. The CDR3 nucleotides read TGTGCCAGCAGTCCCGGACTGAGGACTGAAGCTTTCTTT.

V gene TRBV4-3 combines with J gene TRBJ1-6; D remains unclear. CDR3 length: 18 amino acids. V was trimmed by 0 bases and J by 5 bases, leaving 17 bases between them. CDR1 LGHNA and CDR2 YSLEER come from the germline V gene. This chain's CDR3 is CASSQDFPSERDNSPLHF. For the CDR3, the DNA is TGCGCCAGCAGCCAAGACTTCCCTTCCGAGAGGGATAATTCACCCCTCCACTTT.

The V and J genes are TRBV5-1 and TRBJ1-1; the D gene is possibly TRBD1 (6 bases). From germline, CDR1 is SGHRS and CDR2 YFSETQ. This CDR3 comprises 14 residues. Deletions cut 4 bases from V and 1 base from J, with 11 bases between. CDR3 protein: CASSPGVPNTEAFF. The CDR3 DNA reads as TGCGCCAGCAGCCCAGGGGTGCCGAACACTGAAGCTTTCTTT.

Here the CDR3 reads CASSPRLAGRHTPSTDTQYF. The CDR3 DNA sequence: TGTGCCAGCAGCCCGAGACTAGCGGGGCGTCACACACCTAGCACAGATACGCAGTATTTT. V gene TRBV7-3 combines with J gene TRBJ2-3; TRBD2 agrees at 11 bases. J lost 0 bases, V lost 5 bases, and 16 bases had no gene match. This CDR3 has 20 residues. Per germline, CDR1 SGHTA and CDR2 FQGTGA.

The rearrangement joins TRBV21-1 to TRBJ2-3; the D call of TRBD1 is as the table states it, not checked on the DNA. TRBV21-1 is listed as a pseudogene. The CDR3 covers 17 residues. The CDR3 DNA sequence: TGTGCCAGCAGCAGACGGACAGGGTGTCTTGCCACAGATACGCAGTATTTT. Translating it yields CASSRRTGCLATDTQYF.

The CDR3, as DNA: TGTGCCAGCTCAACCGGACAGTCCTACGAGCAGTACTTC. It encodes CASSTGQSYEQYF. This sequence joins TRBV18 and TRBJ2-7, with TRBD1 as a possible D gene (6 bases). Germline V gene data show CDR1 as KGHSH and CDR2 as LQKENI. There are 13 residues in the CDR3. V lost 5 bases and J lost 1, with 9 bases in between.

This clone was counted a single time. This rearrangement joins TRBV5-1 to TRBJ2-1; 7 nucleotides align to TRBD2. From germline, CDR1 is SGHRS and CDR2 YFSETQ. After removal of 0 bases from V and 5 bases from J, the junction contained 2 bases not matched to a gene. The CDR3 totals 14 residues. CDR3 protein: CASSLAGTNNEQFF. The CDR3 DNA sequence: TGCGCCAGCAGCTTGGCCGGGACTAACAATGAGCAGTTCTTC. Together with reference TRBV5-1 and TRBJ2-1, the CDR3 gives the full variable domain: KAGVTQTPRYLIKTRGQQVTLSCSPISGHRSVSWYQQTPGQGLQFLFEYFSETQRNKGNFPGRFSGRQFSNSRSEMNVSTLELGDSALYLCASSLAGTNNEQFFGPGTRLTVL.

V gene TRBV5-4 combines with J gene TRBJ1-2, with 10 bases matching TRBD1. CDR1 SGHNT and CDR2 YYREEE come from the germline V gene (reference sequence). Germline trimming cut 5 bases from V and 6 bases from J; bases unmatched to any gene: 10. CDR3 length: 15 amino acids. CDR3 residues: CASSSGTGDGHGYTF. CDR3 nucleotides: TGTGCCAGCAGTTCCGGGACAGGGGACGGTCATGGCTACACCTTC.

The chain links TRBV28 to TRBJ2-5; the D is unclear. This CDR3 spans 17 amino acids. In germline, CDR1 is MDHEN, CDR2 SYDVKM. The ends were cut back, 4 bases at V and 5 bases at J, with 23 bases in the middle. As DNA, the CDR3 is TGTGCCAGCAGTTACATGGCTAGTCGGTTTTTCTTCGAGACCCAGTACTTC. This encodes CASSYMASRFFFETQYF.

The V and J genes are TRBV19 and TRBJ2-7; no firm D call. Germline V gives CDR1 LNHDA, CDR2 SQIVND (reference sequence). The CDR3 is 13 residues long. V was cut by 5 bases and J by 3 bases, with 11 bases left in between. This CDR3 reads CASSVPWSYEQYF. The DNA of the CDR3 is TGTGCCAGTAGTGTCCCCTGGAGCTACGAGCAGTACTTC. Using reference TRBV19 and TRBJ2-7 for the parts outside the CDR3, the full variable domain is DGGITQSPKYLFRKEGQNVTLSCEQNLNHDAMYWYRQDPGQGLRLIYYSQIVNDFQKGDIAEGYSVSREKKESFPLTVTSAQKNPTAFYLCASSVPWSYEQYFGPGTRLTVT.

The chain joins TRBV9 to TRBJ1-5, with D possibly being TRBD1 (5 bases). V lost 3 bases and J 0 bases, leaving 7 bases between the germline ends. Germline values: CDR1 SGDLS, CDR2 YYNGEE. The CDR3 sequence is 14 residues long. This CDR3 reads CASSAGGSNQPQHF. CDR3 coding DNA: TGTGCCAGCAGCGCGGGGGGTAGCAATCAGCCCCAGCATTTT.

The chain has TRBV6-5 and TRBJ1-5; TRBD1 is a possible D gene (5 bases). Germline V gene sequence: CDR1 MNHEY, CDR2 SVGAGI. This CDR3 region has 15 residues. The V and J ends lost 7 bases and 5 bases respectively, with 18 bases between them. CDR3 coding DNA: TGTGCCAGCACTCTGCGGGGGAGGGTGGATCAGCCCCAGCATTTT. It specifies CASTLRGRVDQPQHF.

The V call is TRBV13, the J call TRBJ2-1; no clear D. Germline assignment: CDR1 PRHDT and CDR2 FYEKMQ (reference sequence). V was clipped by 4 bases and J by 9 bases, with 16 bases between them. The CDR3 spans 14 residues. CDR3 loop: CASSSPDPSREQFF. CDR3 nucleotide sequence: TGTGCCAGCAGCTCACCAGATCCCTCCCGTGAGCAGTTCTTC.